This T cell receptor (beta chain) stems from a study of blood T cell repertoires in COVID-19. As for the study in general: Researchers got acute and convalescent COVID-19 samples from the United States, Italy and Spain. The analysed material was cDNA or gDNA that came from T cells, B-cell-depleted T cells, or PBMCs.

The V gene's germline CDR1 is ENHRY and CDR2 SYGVKD. The CDR3 has 13 amino acids, counting both end residues. Study processing details: It was from reference gene primer amplification that nucleated cell counts were estimated. TCRdb's copy holds only in-frame clones and misses some; the assay was immunoSEQ multiplex PCR. V, J and clone size reflect that table, while D and trimming were determined from the DNA. The sample has more than 30,000 clones; more than 70% are singletons. With respect to this clone: The missing conserved phenylalanine or tryptophan at the end of this CDR3 makes a read error likely. It is unclear where the CDR3 begins or ends on the DNA, so no DNA is shown, and the CDR3 is as TCRdb lists it.

The V call is TRBV10-3, the J call TRBJ1-1; the listed D gene, TRBD1, was not tested against the DNA. The receptor was derived from a woman in her thirties or forties with active or convalescent COVID-19. Sequencing was carried out using peripheral blood. CDR3 sequence reads: CAISEVEDRATIV.